The entry below gives a single T cell receptor beta chain sequence along with its context. Its antigen remains undetermined. No much larger clone is present one base from it, and per-base qualities are unavailable. In total, roughly 710 healthy bone marrow donors made up the cohort. At the time of sampling, all cohort members were nominally healthy, though unrecorded immune exposures were likely present. The donor tested CMV seronegative, placing the donor among the 352 seronegative members of the cohort. Each donor provided a peripheral blood sample, and peripheral blood mononuclear cells were used for TCR beta sequencing. The Qiagen DNeasy Blood Extraction Kit was used to extract genomic DNA from the blood cell samples. This specimen belongs to a study of cytomegalovirus exposure and HLA in healthy donors (dated 2017 in TCRdb). Looking at the study overall: According to an earlier analysis of a few hundred of the donors, about 179 million T cells yielded 117 million unique TCR beta sequences and about 280 Gb of sequence data. In addition to the first cohort of 666 subjects, a separate validation cohort of around 110 different subjects was used. Of the 398 genotyped donors, roughly 80% fell in the genetic ancestry cluster associated with self-reported Caucasian donors. A later genetic analysis took genome-wide SNP genotypes for about 65% of the 666 donors and used that subset as a discovery cohort. A later analysis re-analyzed previously published TCR beta repertoires from roughly 690 donors and added high-resolution HLA genotyping to study TCR occurrence patterns. Because of strong linkage in the cohort, a handful of DR-DQ haplotypes were treated as single units for association and clustering. The study was designed to test whether signatures of past pathogen exposure could be identified by cataloging public T cell receptors. On average, roughly 250,000 unique TCR beta nucleotide sequences were sequenced per donor among about 400 genotyped donors of the cohort, with roughly 20% of those sequences being non-productive. Donor age, sex, ethnicity and CMV serostatus were compiled together with the repertoire data. The T cell repertoires of some 700 subjects were profiled by immunosequencing and related to cytomegalovirus serostatus. Typing coverage varied by locus: roughly 629-640 donors for A, B, C, DRB1 and DQB1; some 520 for DQA1; more than 600 for DPA1; approximately 470 for DPB1. Class I and class II HLA loci were covered by the typing at four-digit resolution. In an earlier analysis of more than 550 of the donors, high-throughput TCR beta sequencing was used to judge whether each TCR beta V gene segment behaved as functional or pseudogenic. To predict cytomegalovirus infection status, the study combined high-throughput TCR immunosequencing, statistical association of individual TCRs with disease status, and machine learning. Rather than drawing on any new phenotypic data, the later analysis identified candidate immune exposures from TCR beta sequences and the way those sequences occurred across donors. All discovery cohort repertoires had been generated on a single sequencing platform. An early release that covered approximately 600 HLA-typed donors contained about 300 gigabases of sequencing data and around 85 million unique TCR sequences.

Receptor amplification or capture employed the immunoSEQ multiplex PCR assay. For the multiplex PCR, a mixture combining 60 forward primers for TCR Vbeta segments and 13 reverse primers for TCR Jbeta segments was used. A multiplex PCR assay on genomic DNA amplified the CDR3 region of rearranged TCR beta genes. The amplified TCR beta libraries were sequenced on the Illumina HiSeq System as 87-base-pair reads. In the paper's pipeline: A later analysis tallied 75 million to 95 million unique TCR beta chains across the 666 repertoires, and roughly 11 million of those chains were shared by two or more donors. Raw reads were error-corrected and collapsed into unique sequences by a nearest-neighbor algorithm in which closely related sequences were merged to remove PCR and sequencing errors. Alignment of CDR3 sequences to IMGT reference sequences was used to assign V, D and J gene segments. For a sequence to be retained, a match of at least six nucleotides to both a V gene segment and a J gene segment was required. Rearrangements were classified as productive when the CDR3 lacked stop codons and remained in frame with V and J, and all other rearrangements were classified as non-productive. Following IMGT convention, CDR3 was defined as the stretch from the second conserved V-encoded cysteine up to the conserved J-encoded phenylalanine. The earlier analysis of 550 to 650 of the donors excluded any sequence lacking an unambiguous match to a single V gene segment. An earlier analysis of just under 600 of the donors called V segments functional above 56.7% productive rearrangements and segregating when the between-donor standard deviation exceeded 5%. A statistical classification framework was developed to diagnose cytomegalovirus status using the catalog of TCR beta chain sequences. In a later analysis, V and J genes were assigned by comparing TCR nucleotide sequences against IMGT/GENE-DB human TR gene sequences. Using the TCRdist pipeline, a later analysis assigned CDR3 sequences along with most-parsimonious VDJ recombination scenarios. In a later analysis, each TCR beta chain was defined by its CDR3 amino acid sequence together with its V-gene family, and reads without a unique V-gene family were excluded. A later analysis removed 592 highly shared, low-generation-probability nucleotide sequences to deal with suspected cross-contamination and a sequencing artifact. In a later analysis, a clonal expansion index for each public chain was calculated from normalized within-repertoire ranks of inferred template counts. In a later analysis, generation probabilities were computed with a VDJ recombination model fitted to out-of-frame rearrangements, and the resulting probabilities were checked against IGoR. Hypergeometric tests were used in a later analysis to score TCR-TCR, TCR-HLA and TCR-CMV co-occurrence, with a repertoire-size bias correction applied to the TCR pairs. To estimate false discovery rates, a later analysis permuted the HLA or CMV assignments 20 times. In a later analysis, co-occurring TCRs were grouped using DBSCAN, with TCRdist sequence similarity added in when clustering inside HLA-allele-positive subsets. For co-occurrence clustering, repertoires with fewer than 30,000 or more than 120,000 public chains were excluded, along with four or five repertoires with anomalous nucleotide sharing. TCRdb took over this immuneACCESS table, retaining in-frame rearrangements with V and J assigned. Such tables are incomplete; in checked studies, under half of the missing clones stem from an unresolved V gene, and the remainder is unexplained. That table is the source of V, J and clone size, and D and trimming were worked out from the DNA. The sample includes about 81,000 clones, with 90% observed a single time. In total, the top ten clones hold approximately 2.3% of the sample.

The germline V gene encodes CDR1 SGHTA and CDR2 FQGNSA. Trimming takes 7 bases from V and 0 bases from J, and the germline ends sit 16 bases apart. The CDR3, cysteine through phenylalanine, is 17 amino acids long. Only CDR3 DNA remains: 51 bases, in frame from the first base. What the work shows at the level of the full study, not this receptor alone: Linkage disequilibrium might explain the correlated functional status among segregating V segments, but an unknown experimental factor could not be ruled out. The classifier was reported to diagnose cytomegalovirus status with high specificity and sensitivity in both the original and validation cohorts. Most CMV-associated TCR beta chains appeared to be HLA-restricted in a later analysis, and the HLA associations seemed to be driven largely by CMV exposure. An earlier analysis of 587 of the donors showed that most TCR beta V segments appeared in productive rearrangements either about 87% or about 30% of the time, which broadly matched IMGT annotations. Across donors, most TCR sequences were observed very rarely, whereas some public TCRs were present in many individuals. Presence/absence analyses assumed roughly uniform sequencing depth across donors, an assumption that may not hold. The study listed 170 or so TCR beta chains as associated with cytomegalovirus. The earlier analysis of nearly 600 of the donors excluded approximately 15 rarely observed V segments, including chromosome 9 orphons, because counts were too low. The authors suggested that the approach could potentially be generalized to other disease states and immunological phenotypes. A cluster of highly shared sequence variants was judged likely to represent a technical artifact of the sequencing pipeline. Because some donors lacked HLA typing at each locus, the association tests relied only on the typed subset. A later genetic analysis associated a missense DCLRE1C variant with V-gene and J-gene trimming of TCR beta chains, and an independent cohort replicated the association. A few of the identified cytomegalovirus-associated TCR beta chains were confirmed in vitro to be specific for cytomegalovirus antigens. Some IMGT-functional V segments, including TRBV6-2 and TRBV6-3, could not be told apart with the 87-base-pair reads, so those segments were excluded. According to a later analysis, TCR association rates differed among HLA loci, with DRB1 alleles showing the most associated TCRs and HLA-C alleles showing the fewest. At a false discovery rate of 0.05, a later analysis linked under 20,000 TCR beta sequences to specific HLA alleles. CMV serostatus was the only immune exposure information available for the cohort. Only TCR beta chains were sequenced in this cohort, and the absence of alpha or paired-chain data limited detectable features. A further reported finding was that TCR beta sequences accurately predicted the HLA-A and HLA-B alleles for most subjects in the first cohort. In a later genetic analysis, fewer N-insertions in productive TCRs were reported among donors in an Asian-associated ancestry cluster than the roughly 710-donor mean. A later analysis found that HLA-associated TCR beta chains were more clonally expanded and had lower generation probabilities than equally common non-associated chains. Strong co-occurrence of HLA alleles, especially DR and DQ, made assigning TCR associations to individual alleles difficult. Several of the top co-occurrence clusters appeared to be linked to parvovirus B19, influenza, CMV and Epstein-Barr virus, according to a later analysis.

The sequencing input was PBMCs. This TCR derives from a man aged 18-30 years in good health and CMV-seronegative. The chain couples TRBV7-2 to TRBJ1-6; a tentative D match to TRBD1 spans 5 bases. The DNA sequence is as follows: TGTGCCAGCAACACCCCATCAGGGCTCTCCTATAATTCACCCCTCCACTTT. Its protein is CASNTPSGLSYNSPLHF.